The 25 T cell receptor beta chains reported below all come from one sample, sequenced in a study of T cell changes during pregnancy in multiple sclerosis. The protocol was immunoSEQ multiplex PCR, while the TCRdb copy is restricted to in-frame clones and leaves out a portion. The sample comprises 35,000 to 45,000 clones, roughly 85% of which are singletons, and roughly 0.9% rests with the top ten. Sequences were derived from CD4+ T cells from peripheral blood mononuclear cells, sampled after pregnancy. The receptors were sampled from a female donor with multiple sclerosis, enrolled in a pregnancy study.

CDR3 nucleotides: TGCGCCAGCAGCGCACTAGCGGGGCAAGAGACCCAGTACTTC. Its protein is CASSALAGQETQYF. This chain links TRBV5-1 with TRBJ2-5; 10 nucleotides match TRBD2. From germline, CDR1 is SGHRS and CDR2 YFSETQ. The junction had 2 bases not matched to a gene; V was cut back by 4 bases and J by 2 bases. The CDR3 runs to 14 residues.

The chain uses TRBV7-2 and TRBJ1-5; D perhaps matches TRBD1 (5 bases). The germline V and J ends were trimmed by 1 base and 5 bases, with 9 bases remaining between them. The CDR3 loop spans 14 amino acids. CDR1 and CDR2 from the germline V gene are SGHTA and FQGNSA. The CDR3 reads CASSLELGHQPQHF. CDR3 nucleotide sequence: TGTGCCAGCAGCTTAGAACTGGGGCATCAGCCCCAGCATTTT.

This rearrangement joins TRBV2 to TRBJ2-2; D is ambiguous. Germline loops: CDR1 SNHLY, CDR2 FYNNEI. The CDR3 covers 12 residues. Between the trimmed V and J ends, which lost 4 bases and 9 bases, there was a span of 9 bases. The CDR3 DNA follows: TGTGCCAGCAGTGTCTACCCCCGGGAGCTGTTTTTT. Translation: CASSVYPRELFF. Full variable domain (rest looked up from reference TRBV2 and TRBJ2-2): EPEVTQTPSHQVTQMGQEVILRCVPISNHLYFYWYRQILGQKVEFLVSFYNNEISEKSEIFDDQFSVERPDGSNFTLKIRSTKLEDSAMYFCASSVYPRELFFGEGSRLTVL.

The CDR3 DNA sequence: TGTGCCAGCAGTTACACGGACAGGGAACCTTTGGAGCAGTACTTC. This codes for CASSYTDREPLEQYF. The genes are TRBV6-5 and TRBJ2-7; 8 bases match TRBD1. The V and J ends lost 2 bases and 7 bases, in that order; junction bases with no gene match: 10. The germline V gene has CDR1 MNHEY and CDR2 SVGAGI. The CDR3 runs to 15 residues.

This chain uses TRBV9 with TRBJ1-6, with a weak D call TRBD1 (6 bases). V dropped 4 bases and J dropped 7 bases, with 15 bases sitting between them. This CDR3 contains 15 residues. Germline CDR1 and CDR2: SGDLS and YYNGEE. Here the CDR3 reads CASSPQAGENSPLHF. The CDR3 DNA reads as TGTGCCAGCAGCCCGCAAGCAGGGGAGAATTCACCCCTCCACTTT.

This clone showed up just a few times. The J gene is TRBJ2-1, the V gene TRBV6-5, with 13 positions matching TRBD2. Trimming removed 5 bases from V and 7 bases from J; junction bases left unmatched: 5. The length of the CDR3 is 15 residues. Per germline, CDR1 MNHEY and CDR2 SVGAGI. In DNA form, the CDR3 reads TGTGCCAGCAGTCTGGGACTAGCGGGGTCGAATGAGCAGTTCTTC. Translation: CASSLGLAGSNEQFF.

This chain uses TRBV4-3 with TRBJ1-1, with D unclear. The CDR3 length is 15 residues. V was shortened by 0 bases and J by 0 bases, with 8 bases between the two germline ends. Germline assignment: CDR1 LGHNA and CDR2 YSLEER. CDR3 DNA: TGCGCCAGCAGCCAAGATGGCAGGATGAACACTGAAGCTTTCTTT. Protein sequence: CASSQDGRMNTEAFF.

In this sample, this clone turned up a few times. The chain's CDR3 is CASSRVGQTSGNTIYF. DNA of the CDR3: TGTGCCAGCAGTAGGGTGGGGCAGACCTCTGGAAACACCATATATTTT. The rearrangement uses TRBV27 and TRBJ1-3, with D perhaps TRBD1 (5 bases). The CDR3 contains 16 residues. The germline V gene has CDR1 MNHEY and CDR2 SMNVEV (reference sequence). V gave up 5 bases and J gave up 0 bases, with 14 bases separating them.

This chain uses TRBV11-2 with TRBJ2-5; the match to TRBD2 covers 7 bases. The CDR3 extends over 13 amino acids. CDR1 is SGHAT, CDR2 FQNNGV, per germline. V was pared by 4 bases and J by 5 bases, with 4 bases of the junction left unmatched. The DNA of the CDR3 is TGTGCCAGCAGCTCTCGGGGGGATGAGACCCAGTACTTC. It codes for CASSSRGDETQYF.

The chain is built from TRBV6-1 and TRBJ1-4; D remains unclear. V lost 5 bases to trimming and J lost 0 bases, with 7 bases between them. Germline values: CDR1 MNHNS, CDR2 SASEGT. The CDR3 runs 14 residues. The CDR3 reads CASSHRATNEKLFF. Written as DNA, the CDR3 is TGTGCCAGCAGTCACAGAGCAACTAATGAAAAACTGTTTTTT.

V is TRBV19 and J is TRBJ1-3; possibly TRBD1 for D (5 bases). Germline values: CDR1 LNHDA, CDR2 SQIVND (reference sequence). This CDR3 comprises 13 residues. V was shortened by 4 bases and J by 5 bases, with 9 bases between the two germline ends. As DNA, the CDR3 is TGTGCCAGTAGTAGGGGGGTTCGAAACACCATATATTTT. Amino acid sequence: CASSRGVRNTIYF.

V and J are TRBV21-1 and TRBJ2-4; the table's D call of TRBD1 was not tested on the DNA. TRBV21-1 is designated a pseudogene. The CDR3 runs to 21 residues. The chain's CDR3 is CASSKHRTGGFPNLAKNIQYF. DNA for the CDR3: TGTGCCAGCAGCAAACACAGGACAGGGGGTTTCCCTAATCTAGCCAAAAACATTCAGTACTTC.

This chain connects TRBV6-4 to TRBJ1-1, with TRBD1 identical over 7 bases. Germline V CDR1 and CDR2: MRHNA, SNTAGT. This CDR3 is built from 15 residues. With 7 bases clipped from V and 3 bases from J, the junction kept 11 bases outside the gene matches. CDR3 nucleotide sequence: TGTGCCAGCAAACGGGACAGACACACCGACACTGAAGCTTTCTTT. As protein: CASKRDRHTDTEAFF.

This clone has only one observation. Written as DNA, the CDR3 is TGCGCCAGCAGCTTGGCCGGGGGGGCCGAAGCTTTCTTT. Residues: CASSLAGGAEAFF. The V gene is TRBV5-1, the J gene TRBJ1-1, with a possible D match to TRBD1 (6 bases). V was cut by 0 bases and J by 8 bases, with 11 bases left in between. The CDR3 spans 13 residues. CDR1 and CDR2 (germline): SGHRS, YFSETQ.

This sequence joins TRBV7-8 and TRBJ1-6; a possible D gene is TRBD1 (5 bases). V was clipped by 2 bases and J by 14 bases, with 13 bases between them. There are 13 residues in the CDR3. The germline V gene has CDR1 SGHVS and CDR2 FQNEAQ. CDR3 sequence: CASSLTGSGSLHF. The CDR3 DNA sequence: TGTGCCAGCAGCTTAACAGGTTCTGGGTCCCTCCACTTT. Full variable domain (remainder filled in from reference TRBV7-8 and TRBJ1-6): GAGVSQSPRYKVAKRGQDVALRCDPISGHVSLFWYQQALGQGPEFLTYFQNEAQLDKSGLPSDRFFAERPEGSVSTLKIQRTQQEDSAVYLCASSLTGSGSLHFGNGTRLTVT.

The chain uses TRBV2 and TRBJ1-1; perhaps TRBD1 as D (5 bases). The V gene lost 7 bases and the J gene lost 5 bases, with 23 bases spanning the gap. Germline CDR1 and CDR2: SNHLY and FYNNEI. This CDR3 spans 16 amino acids. The CDR3 DNA reads TGTGCCAGCACTCGTAAACCAGGGTTGAGTGCGACTGAAGCTTTCTTT. Translating it yields CASTRKPGLSATEAFF.

The V and J genes are TRBV5-1 and TRBJ2-5; D gene ambiguous. Trimming took off 1 base at V and 5 bases at J, with 9 bases between the two ends. The CDR3 length is 13 residues. Germline V gives CDR1 SGHRS, CDR2 YFSETQ. The CDR3 loop reads CASSLTHRETQYF. The CDR3 DNA is TGCGCCAGCAGCTTGACTCACCGGGAGACCCAGTACTTC.

V usage is TRBV18 and J usage is TRBJ2-2; possible D gene TRBD1, 5 bases. V gave up 5 bases and J gave up 4 bases, with 14 bases separating them. CDR3 length equals 15 residues. The germline gives CDR1 KGHSH, CDR2 LQKENI. Here the CDR3 reads CASSSRQRSTGELFF. CDR3 in DNA: TGTGCCAGCTCATCACGACAGCGCTCCACCGGGGAGCTGTTTTTT.

This chain uses TRBV2 with TRBJ1-2, with D uncertain. CDR3 size: 14 residues. Germline values: CDR1 SNHLY, CDR2 FYNNEI. V gave up 7 bases and J gave up 2 bases, with 14 bases separating them. The DNA of the CDR3 is TGTGCCAGCATAGAGACACCCTCCAACTATGGCTACACCTTC. Translation: CASIETPSNYGYTF.

V and J are TRBV5-1 and TRBJ2-5; 8 bases match TRBD2. CDR1 and CDR2 (germline): SGHRS, YFSETQ. J was trimmed by 1 base and V by 0 bases; bases with no gene match: 5. This CDR3 is built from 16 residues. The CDR3 DNA reads TGCGCCAGCAGCTTGGTGTCTAGCGGGTTCCAAGAGACCCAGTACTTC. Its protein product is CASSLVSSGFQETQYF.

CDR3 DNA: TGTGCCAGCAGCTTTCGACTAGCGGGGGTACCCGGCGATGGGGAGCTGTTTTTT. Amino acid sequence: CASSFRLAGVPGDGELFF. The chain combines TRBV5-4 with TRBJ2-2; 12 bases are a match to TRBD2. The trim removed 2 bases at V and 8 bases at J, leaving 13 bases unmatched. The CDR3 length is 18 residues. Germline CDR1 SGHNT, CDR2 YYREEE (reference sequence). Complete variable domain (other parts from reference TRBV5-4 and TRBJ2-2): ETGVTQSPTHLIKTRGQQVTLRCSSQSGHNTVSWYQQALGQGPQFIFQYYREEENGRGNFPPRFSGLQFPNYSSELNVNALELDDSALYLCASSFRLAGVPGDGELFFGEGSRLTVL.

This sequence joins TRBV7-3 and TRBJ2-3, with TRBD2 identical over 8 bases. The germline CDR1 and CDR2 sequences are SGHTA and FQGTGA. The junction had 1 base not matched to a gene; V was cut back by 2 bases and J by 3 bases. The CDR3 contains 14 residues. The CDR3 protein is CASSLAGGTDTQYF. The CDR3 nucleotides read TGTGCCAGCAGCTTAGCGGGGGGAACAGATACGCAGTATTTT.

This clone has a handful of counts. This chain uses TRBV4-3 with TRBJ2-1; D not resolved. The CDR3 runs 15 residues. Per germline, CDR1 LGHNA and CDR2 YSLEER. V was pared by 0 bases and J by 0 bases, with 6 bases between. The CDR3 bases are TGCGCCAGCAGCCAAGACAAGAGCTCCTACAATGAGCAGTTCTTC. Encoded protein: CASSQDKSSYNEQFF.

The genes are TRBV5-1 and TRBJ1-1, with D possibly being TRBD1 (6 bases). Germline CDR1 is SGHRS and CDR2 is YFSETQ. V was trimmed by 0 bases and J by 2 bases, leaving 11 bases between them. This CDR3 contains 15 residues. DNA of the CDR3: TGCGCCAGCAGCTTGGGAGGGGGGGGTAACACTGAAGCTTTCTTT. It is translated as CASSLGGGGNTEAFF.

This clone was recorded only once. The CDR3 DNA sequence: TGCGCCAGCAGTGGTATGATAGCCCAAGATACGCAGTATTTT. This translates into CASSGMIAQDTQYF. This rearrangement joins TRBV10-1 to TRBJ2-3; D not certain. The CDR3 covers 14 residues. V gave up 4 bases and J gave up 5 bases, with 13 bases separating them. Germline CDR1 and CDR2: WNHNN and SYGVQD (reference sequence).